This T cell receptor beta chain was recorded in a study of T-cell memory formation after mild COVID-19. Looking at the study overall: Largely donor-specific sequence clusters came from a couple of donors.

MiXCR, run by TCRdb on the 5' RACE reads, gives a single entry per CDR3 protein. This table has approximately 230,000 distinct CDR3 sequences, around 15% appearing once. The CDR3 spans 17 residues. The germline V gene has CDR1 SGHRS and CDR2 YFSETQ. Trimming cost V 1 base and J 8 bases, with 22 bases left between them. This clonotype was seen many times. The chain is built from TRBV5-1 and TRBJ2-1, with D perhaps TRBD1 (5 bases). The clonotype originates from a man aged 18 to 29 who had mild COVID-19 (a few samples of this study predate the infection). Cell type and time point are not known. Sequenced sample: PBMCs or a T cell subset sorted from them (not recorded which). CDR3 loop: CASSLRGTHVLWDEQFF. The CDR3 bases are TGCGCCAGCAGCTTGAGGGGCACGCACGTTCTCTGGGATGAGCAGTTCTTC. Filled out from reference TRBV5-1 and TRBJ2-1, the complete variable domain reads KAGVTQTPRYLIKTRGQQVTLSCSPISGHRSVSWYQQTPGQGLQFLFEYFSETQRNKGNFPGRFSGRQFSNSRSEMNVSTLELGDSALYLCASSLRGTHVLWDEQFFGPGTRLTVL.